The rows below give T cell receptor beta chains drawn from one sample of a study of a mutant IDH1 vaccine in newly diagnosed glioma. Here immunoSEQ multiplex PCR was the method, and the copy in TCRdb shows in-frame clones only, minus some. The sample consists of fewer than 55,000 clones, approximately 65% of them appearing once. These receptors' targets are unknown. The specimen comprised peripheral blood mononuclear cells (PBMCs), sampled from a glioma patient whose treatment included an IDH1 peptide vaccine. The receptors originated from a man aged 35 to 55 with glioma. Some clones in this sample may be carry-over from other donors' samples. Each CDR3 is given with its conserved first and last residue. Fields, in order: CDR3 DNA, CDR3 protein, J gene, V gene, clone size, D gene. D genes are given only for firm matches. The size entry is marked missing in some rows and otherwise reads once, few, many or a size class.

cdr3_nt: TGTGCCAGCAGCTTGGGAGGGGGCATTGCAGATACGCAGTATTTT; cdr3_aa: CASSLGGGIADTQYF; j_call: TRBJ2-3; v_call: TRBV7-9; clone_size: -; d_call: -
cdr3_nt: TGTGCCAGCAGCGTAGGTGGGGACCTTAATGGGGCCAACGTCCTGACTTTC; cdr3_aa: CASSVGGDLNGANVLTF; j_call: TRBJ2-6; v_call: TRBV9; clone_size: -; d_call: -
cdr3_nt: TGTGCCAGCAGTTCCGGACTGCCTAGGGGGTCCTATGGCTACACCTTC; cdr3_aa: CASSSGLPRGSYGYTF; j_call: TRBJ1-2; v_call: TRBV6-5; clone_size: -; d_call: -
cdr3_nt: TGTGCCAGTCGCCCTGCCGCACAACATCAGCCCCAGCATTTT; cdr3_aa: CASRPAAQHQPQHF; j_call: TRBJ1-5; v_call: TRBV2; clone_size: -; d_call: -
cdr3_nt: TGCGCCAGCAGTGAGTCCCCGGGGGAATCCTACGAGCAGTACTTC; cdr3_aa: CASSESPGESYEQYF; j_call: TRBJ2-7; v_call: TRBV10-2; clone_size: -; d_call: -
cdr3_nt: TGTGCCAGCCTCGGTGCTGGAGAGCAGTACTTC; cdr3_aa: CASLGAGEQYF; j_call: TRBJ2-7; v_call: TRBV6-5; clone_size: -; d_call: -
cdr3_nt: TGTGCCAGCTCACATAGTTTGCTAGCTGGGGACAATGAGCAGTTCTTC; cdr3_aa: CASSHSLLAGDNEQFF; j_call: TRBJ2-1; v_call: TRBV18; clone_size: -; d_call: -
cdr3_nt: TGTTCCAAAACGGCCACACTCCTTTACGAGCAGTACTTC; cdr3_aa: CSKTATLLYEQYF; j_call: TRBJ2-7; v_call: TRBV7-7; clone_size: few; d_call: -
cdr3_nt: TGTGCCTGGAGTTTAGCGGGGGGAAACACCGGGGAGCTGTTTTTT; cdr3_aa: CAWSLAGGNTGELFF; j_call: TRBJ2-2; v_call: TRBV30; clone_size: few; d_call: TRBD2
cdr3_nt: TGTGCCAGCAGTGAAGAACAGACAACAAATCAGCCCCAGCATTTT; cdr3_aa: CASSEEQTTNQPQHF; j_call: TRBJ1-5; v_call: TRBV2; clone_size: -; d_call: -
cdr3_nt: TGTGCCAGCACCTACCCGCGACAGGAATCGAACACTGAAGCTTTCTTT; cdr3_aa: CASTYPRQESNTEAFF; j_call: TRBJ1-1; v_call: TRBV4-2; clone_size: -; d_call: -
cdr3_nt: TGTGCCAGCAGGGACGGGGCCTACGAGCAGTACTTC; cdr3_aa: CASRDGAYEQYF; j_call: TRBJ2-7; v_call: TRBV25-1; clone_size: -; d_call: -
cdr3_nt: TGTGCCATCAGTGAGACTAGCGGGGGGGCCAGAAATGAGCAGTTCTTC; cdr3_aa: CAISETSGGARNEQFF; j_call: TRBJ2-1; v_call: TRBV10-3; clone_size: -; d_call: TRBD2
cdr3_nt: TGTGCCAGCAGTGAAGCGCGCGCGATCTATAATTCACCCCTCCACTTT; cdr3_aa: CASSEARAIYNSPLHF; j_call: TRBJ1-6; v_call: TRBV6-1; clone_size: -; d_call: -
cdr3_nt: TGTGCCAGCAGTTCGGCGGGAGGCTATGGCTACACCTTC; cdr3_aa: CASSSAGGYGYTF; j_call: TRBJ1-2; v_call: TRBV6-6; clone_size: -; d_call: -
cdr3_nt: TGTGCCAGCAGCTCTGGGGGGGGCAATCAGCCCCAGCATTTT; cdr3_aa: CASSSGGGNQPQHF; j_call: TRBJ1-5; v_call: TRBV6-6; clone_size: -; d_call: -
cdr3_nt: TGTGCCAGCAGTGCAAGGCTTAATTCACCCCTCCACTTT; cdr3_aa: CASSARLNSPLHF; j_call: TRBJ1-6; v_call: TRBV27; clone_size: few; d_call: -
cdr3_nt: TGTGCCAGCAGTGCATCGGGACAGACTTACGAGCAGTACTTC; cdr3_aa: CASSASGQTYEQYF; j_call: TRBJ2-7; v_call: TRBV6-5; clone_size: -; d_call: TRBD1
cdr3_nt: TGCGCCAGCAGCCCCGGGACAGGGGGAGAGACCCAGTACTTC; cdr3_aa: CASSPGTGGETQYF; j_call: TRBJ2-5; v_call: TRBV5-1; clone_size: -; d_call: TRBD1
cdr3_nt: TGTGCCATCAGTGAGCCGGGAATGGTAGCGGGGGGAGAGGGTGCAGATACGCAGTATTTT; cdr3_aa: CAISEPGMVAGGEGADTQYF; j_call: TRBJ2-3; v_call: TRBV10-3; clone_size: -; d_call: TRBD2
cdr3_nt: TGTGCCACCGGGCTCTTGGGGGTGGGTGGCTACACCTTC; cdr3_aa: CATGLLGVGGYTF; j_call: TRBJ1-2; v_call: TRBV15; clone_size: few; d_call: -
cdr3_nt: TGCGCCAGCAGCCACCCAGCGGGGGGAATAGAGACCCAGTACTTC; cdr3_aa: CASSHPAGGIETQYF; j_call: TRBJ2-5; v_call: TRBV4-1; clone_size: once; d_call: TRBD2
cdr3_nt: TGTGCCATCAGTGAGAGGGTTTCCTACGAGCAGTACTTC; cdr3_aa: CAISERVSYEQYF; j_call: TRBJ2-7; v_call: TRBV10-3; clone_size: -; d_call: -
cdr3_nt: TGTGCCAGCAGCTTTACAGCCGGGACATTCACAGATACGCAGTATTTT; cdr3_aa: CASSFTAGTFTDTQYF; j_call: TRBJ2-3; v_call: TRBV5-5; clone_size: few; d_call: -
cdr3_nt: TGTGCCAGCAGGCCTACGGGGTCCCAAGAGACCCAGTACTTC; cdr3_aa: CASRPTGSQETQYF; j_call: TRBJ2-5; v_call: TRBV6-5; clone_size: -; d_call: -
cdr3_nt: TGTGCCTGGGTCCCATGGGGGGGGCTGAACACTGAAGCTTTCTTT; cdr3_aa: CAWVPWGGLNTEAFF; j_call: TRBJ1-1; v_call: TRBV30; clone_size: -; d_call: -
cdr3_nt: TGTGCCAGCAGCCCTGTCAGGGCCCAGGGAGCTTTCTTT; cdr3_aa: CASSPVRAQGAFF; j_call: TRBJ1-1; v_call: TRBV6-1; clone_size: -; d_call: -
cdr3_nt: TGTGCCTCTTCCGGGACAGGGAGGGCGGTCGGGGAGCTGTTTTTT; cdr3_aa: CASSGTGRAVGELFF; j_call: TRBJ2-2; v_call: TRBV2; clone_size: -; d_call: TRBD1
cdr3_nt: TGTGCCAGTAGTACACAGGCTTCTAGGCGCGATGAAAAACTGTTTTTT; cdr3_aa: CASSTQASRRDEKLFF; j_call: TRBJ1-4; v_call: TRBV19; clone_size: -; d_call: -
cdr3_nt: TGTGCCAGCAGTGACCCCCTCGGACAGCACTACGAGCAGTACTTC; cdr3_aa: CASSDPLGQHYEQYF; j_call: TRBJ2-7; v_call: TRBV25-1; clone_size: -; d_call: -
cdr3_nt: TGTGCCACCCAGTCGGATACGCAGTATTTT; cdr3_aa: CATQSDTQYF; j_call: TRBJ2-3; v_call: TRBV2; clone_size: few; d_call: -
cdr3_nt: TGTGCCAGCCCGTGTCGGGGGGGCGGGGGCACCGGGGAGCTGTTTTTT; cdr3_aa: CASPCRGGGGTGELFF; j_call: TRBJ2-2; v_call: TRBV25-1; clone_size: few; d_call: TRBD2
cdr3_nt: TGTGCCAGCAGGCACAGGGGAGTTGGGACCCAGTACTTC; cdr3_aa: CASRHRGVGTQYF; j_call: TRBJ2-5; v_call: TRBV2; clone_size: -; d_call: TRBD1